This T cell receptor (beta chain) appears in the sequencing data of a study of T-cell reconstitution after alpha-beta-depleted transplantation in children. Findings and caveats of the study: At one year after transplant, newly produced T cells mostly accounted for T-cell counts and diversity. Expanded graft clones numbering several hundred reportedly gave rise to alpha-beta T cells about two months after transplant. Certain patients had high TCRbeta diversity at day 60, and it came from recipient T cells and thymic progenitors that survived.

Molecular barcoding with unique molecular identifiers was used for the TCRbeta library. TCRdb recomputed calls from the PCR reads with MiXCR, one row per CDR3 protein. This table holds about 300,000 distinct CDR3 sequences, less than 9.5% found once. This clonotype appeared many times. What it recognizes is unknown. This CDR3 contains 19 residues. Germline V gene sequence: CDR1 LNHNV, CDR2 YYDKDF (reference sequence). The V end was cut by 0 bases, the J end by 7 bases, with 22 bases between. The chain recombines TRBV15 with TRBJ1-6; TRBD1 is a possible D gene (5 bases). The TCR was taken from a female patient aged 2-9 years who had a stem cell transplant for Fanconi anemia, so the T cells may come from the graft donor. The source material was peripheral blood, sampled 360 days after TCRalphabeta/CD19-depleted stem cell transplant. CDR3 sequence (DNA): TGTGCCACCAGCAGAGATCCAAAACGTCAGGGCCGGAGGAATTCACCCCTCCACTTT. Translating gives CATSRDPKRQGRRNSPLHF.